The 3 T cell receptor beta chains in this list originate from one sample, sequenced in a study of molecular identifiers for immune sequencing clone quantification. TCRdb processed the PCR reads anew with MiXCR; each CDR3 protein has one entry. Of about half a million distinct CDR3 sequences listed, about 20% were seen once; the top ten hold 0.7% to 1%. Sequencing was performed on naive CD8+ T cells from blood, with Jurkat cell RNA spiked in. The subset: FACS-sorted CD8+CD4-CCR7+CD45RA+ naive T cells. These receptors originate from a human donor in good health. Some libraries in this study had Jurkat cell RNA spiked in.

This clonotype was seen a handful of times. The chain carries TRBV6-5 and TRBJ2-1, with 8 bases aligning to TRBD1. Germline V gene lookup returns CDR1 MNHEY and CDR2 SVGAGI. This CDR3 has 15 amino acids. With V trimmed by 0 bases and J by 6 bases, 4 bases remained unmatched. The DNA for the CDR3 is TGTGCCAGCAGTTACTCTCTCGGACAGGGCAATGAGCAGTTCTTC. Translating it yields CASSYSLGQGNEQFF.

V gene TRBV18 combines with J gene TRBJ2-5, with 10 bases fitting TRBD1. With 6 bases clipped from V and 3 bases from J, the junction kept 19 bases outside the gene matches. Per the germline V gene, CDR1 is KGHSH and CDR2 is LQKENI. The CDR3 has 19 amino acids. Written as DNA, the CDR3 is TGTGCCAGCTCCCACGAACCAAGGGGGACAGGGGTCTATGAAGAGACCCAGTACTTC. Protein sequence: CASSHEPRGTGVYEETQYF.

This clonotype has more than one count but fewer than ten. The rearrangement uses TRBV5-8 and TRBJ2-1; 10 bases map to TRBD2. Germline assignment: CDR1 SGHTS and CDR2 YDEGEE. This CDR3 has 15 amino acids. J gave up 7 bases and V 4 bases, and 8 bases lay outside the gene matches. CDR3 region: CASSLSSGSWNEQFF. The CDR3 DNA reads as TGTGCCAGCAGCCTATCTAGCGGGAGTTGGAATGAGCAGTTCTTC.